This TCR beta chain came from a study of shared clonotypes between healthy human individuals. Study-level background: Each donor contributed plates that comprised three CD4 naive, three CD4 memory, two CD8 naive and one CD8 memory.

Regarding the study as a whole: Memory subsets had estimated richness that was generally smaller than that of naive subsets.

Several immunoSEQ 96-well plates shared each subset's DNA, each plate a replicate. TCRdb keeps only in-frame clones here, not all; method: immunoSEQ multiplex PCR. The profile shows roughly 2.2 million clones, approximately 90% of them singletons. All of the donors resided in Nashville, Tennessee, and each was a Caucasian adult. The V and J ends lost 1 base and 3 bases, in that order; junction bases with no gene match: 11. CDR3 size: 18 residues. Germline CDR1 SGHVS, CDR2 FQNEAQ. This clone was detected only once. Its target is not known. The material sequenced was naive CD4+ T cells from PBMCs. The subset is: CD45RA+ positively selected. V and J are TRBV7-8 and TRBJ1-4; 7 nucleotides line up with TRBD1. The receptor comes from a man aged 18 to 35 in good health. Some clones in this sample may be carry-over from other donors' samples. For the CDR3, the DNA is TGTGCCAGCAGCTTAGTAACGGACAGGATTATTTCTAATGAAAAACTGTTTTTT. Translation: CASSLVTDRIISNEKLFF.